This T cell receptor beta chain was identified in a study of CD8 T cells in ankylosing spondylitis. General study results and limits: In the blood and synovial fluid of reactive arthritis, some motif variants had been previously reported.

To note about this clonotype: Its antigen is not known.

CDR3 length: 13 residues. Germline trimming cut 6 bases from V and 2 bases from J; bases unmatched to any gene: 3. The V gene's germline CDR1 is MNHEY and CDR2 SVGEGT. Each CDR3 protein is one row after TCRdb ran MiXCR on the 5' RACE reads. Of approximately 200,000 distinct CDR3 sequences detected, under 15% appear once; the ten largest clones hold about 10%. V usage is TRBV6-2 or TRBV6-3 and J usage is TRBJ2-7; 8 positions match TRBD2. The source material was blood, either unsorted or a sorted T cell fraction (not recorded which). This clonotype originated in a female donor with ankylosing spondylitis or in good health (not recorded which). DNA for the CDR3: TGTGCCAGCAGAAGCGGGAGCCCCTACGAGCAGTACTTC. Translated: CASRSGSPYEQYF.